The rows below give T cell receptor beta chains drawn from one sample of a study of T cells in Graves' hyperthyroidism and ophthalmopathy. TCRdb re-called the multiplex PCR reads with MiXCR, one entry per CDR3 protein. Of about 600,000 distinct CDR3 sequences in the sample, 13% to 15% are singletons; the top ten hold less than 9%. Sequenced material: blood. These receptors were taken from a woman aged 18-30 years with Graves' ophthalmopathy. CDR3s leave out the opening cysteine and the closing phenylalanine or tryptophan.

J: TRBJ2-3; V: TRBV11-1; CDR3: ASSARVAGALPDTQY
J: TRBJ2-3; V: TRBV7-8; CDR3: ASSLRGTADTQY
J: TRBJ1-2; V: TRBV2; CDR3: ASTVTGTYGYT
J: TRBJ1-1; V: TRBV28; CDR3: ASTRLGRGNTEAF
J: TRBJ2-7; V: TRBV6-2/TRBV6-3; CDR3: ASSYSPGLYEQY
J: TRBJ2-5; V: TRBV24-1; CDR3: ATSEPRSQETQY
J: TRBJ1-1; V: TRBV19; CDR3: ASSVGTGVTEAF
J: TRBJ1-6; V: TRBV2; CDR3: ASSQDRANSPLH
J: TRBJ2-7; V: TRBV7-9; CDR3: ASSHGGSSGYEQY
J: TRBJ2-5; V: TRBV2; CDR3: ATQRQGEGGETQY
J: TRBJ2-3; V: TRBV28; CDR3: ASSLGGVSTDTQY
J: TRBJ2-7; V: TRBV6-1; CDR3: ASSDVFNEQY
J: TRBJ2-3; V: TRBV6-2/TRBV6-3; CDR3: ASSYSGQGKDTQY
J: TRBJ2-2; V: TRBV6-2/TRBV6-3; CDR3: ASTPGRPNTGELF
J: TRBJ2-1; V: TRBV28; CDR3: ASSFMGPASDEQF
J: TRBJ2-1; V: TRBV28; CDR3: ASSYRQAYNEQF
J: TRBJ2-5; V: TRBV19; CDR3: ASSIVGTGPQETQY
J: TRBJ2-7; V: TRBV20-1; CDR3: SARDRYRGEQY
J: TRBJ1-2; V: TRBV28; CDR3: ASSLPFLGGGGYT
J: TRBJ1-5; V: TRBV4-1; CDR3: ASMGQVGDLNQPQH
J: TRBJ2-5; V: TRBV20-1; CDR3: SGQGARETQY
J: TRBJ1-5; V: TRBV2; CDR3: ASRTPDSTLNQPQH
J: TRBJ2-7; V: TRBV7-6; CDR3: ASSSSGLAGTYEQY
J: TRBJ2-2; V: TRBV3-1; CDR3: ASRRSGTNTGELF
J: TRBJ2-1; V: TRBV11-2; CDR3: ASSPFIFSSGIGSYNEQF
J: TRBJ2-5; V: TRBV20-1; CDR3: SAREFSVQETQY
J: TRBJ2-4; V: TRBV7-9; CDR3: ASSLRSGRAAVQY
J: TRBJ2-3; V: TRBV28; CDR3: ASSLLGLASTDTQY
J: TRBJ2-4; V: TRBV28; CDR3: ASRTVWGAAKNIQY
J: TRBJ2-3; V: TRBV30; CDR3: AWSMGEITDTQY
J: TRBJ2-7; V: TRBV20-1; CDR3: SAMGGLEQY
J: TRBJ2-5; V: TRBV20-1; CDR3: SAPSLASGRARGTQY
J: TRBJ1-4; V: TRBV19; CDR3: ASSIRGNEKLF
J: TRBJ2-3; V: TRBV4-1; CDR3: ASSQVPQGADTQY
J: TRBJ2-5; V: TRBV4-1; CDR3: ASSQVLAGGQETQY
J: TRBJ2-1; V: TRBV9; CDR3: ASSPGRLWDEQF
J: TRBJ1-5; V: TRBV6-5; CDR3: ASSYSGRVDQPQH
J: TRBJ1-4; V: TRBV2; CDR3: ASSFRQGGEKLF
J: TRBJ1-1; V: TRBV24-1; CDR3: ATSDLGVEAF
J: TRBJ2-1; V: TRBV5-1; CDR3: ASSLEGQDSSYNEQF
J: TRBJ1-1; V: TRBV7-3; CDR3: ASSQGVGNTEAF
J: TRBJ2-7; V: TRBV19; CDR3: ASSFRGPLYEQY
J: TRBJ1-1; V: TRBV6-1; CDR3: ASSGPGQEGVQAF
J: TRBJ1-1; V: TRBV4-2; CDR3: ASSQLKAGTEAF